The 18 T cell receptor beta chains presented below share a single source sample, sequenced in a study of blood T cell repertoires in COVID-19. TCRdb's table, derived via immunoSEQ multiplex PCR, lists solely in-frame clones and lacks some. The sample has about 250,000 clones, nearly 90% seen once. Sequencing was carried out using peripheral blood. These receptors were taken from a man between 18 and 35 years old with active or convalescent COVID-19.

The V gene is TRBV18, the J gene TRBJ1-1; TRBD1 might be the D (5 bases). The V and J ends lost 4 bases and 0 bases respectively, with 12 bases between them. The CDR3 loop spans 15 amino acids. CDR1 is KGHSH, CDR2 LQKENI, per germline. The CDR3 sequence: CASSQGLRMNTEAFF. Here the CDR3 DNA reads TGTGCCAGCTCACAGGGGCTGAGGATGAACACTGAAGCTTTCTTT.

V gene TRBV28 combines with J gene TRBJ2-2; 12 nucleotides match TRBD2. After removal of 6 bases from V and 8 bases from J, the junction contained 7 bases not matched to a gene. This CDR3 spans 15 amino acids. Germline lookup yields CDR1 MDHEN and CDR2 SYDVKM. Here the CDR3 reads CASSTLAGGSGELFF. CDR3 bases: TGTGCCAGCAGCACTCTAGCGGGAGGGTCTGGGGAGCTGTTTTTT.

The V and J genes are TRBV28 and TRBJ2-7; TRBD2 matches 7 bases. CDR3 length: 13 amino acids. Per the germline V gene, CDR1 is MDHEN and CDR2 is SYDVKM. The J segment lost 4 bases and the V segment lost 7 bases, leaving 7 bases of the junction unmatched. CDR3: CASTGTKFYEQYF. CDR3 DNA sequence: TGTGCCAGCACCGGGACTAAATTTTACGAGCAGTACTTC.

The genes are TRBV3-1 (or the pseudogene TRBV3-2) and TRBJ2-7; D not resolved. The CDR3 loop spans 15 amino acids. Germline lookup yields CDR1 LGHDT and CDR2 YNNKEL (reference sequence). Deletions cut 1 base from V and 0 bases from J, with 10 bases between. The DNA for the CDR3 is TGTGCCAGCAGCCAAGCACTCCCATCCTCCTACGAGCAGTACTTC. Translated, it gives CASSQALPSSYEQYF.

The chain is built from TRBV4-3 and TRBJ1-2; perhaps TRBD1 as D (6 bases). CDR1 and CDR2 (germline): LGHNA, YSLEER. The CDR3 extends over 14 amino acids. V lost 0 bases and J 6 bases, leaving 11 bases between the germline ends. CDR3 DNA: TGCGCCAGCAGCCAAGATCCCAGGGGTAATGGCTACACCTTC. Encoded protein: CASSQDPRGNGYTF.

The chain combines TRBV5-6 with TRBJ2-7; TRBD2 matches at 7 bases. J was trimmed by 1 base and V by 7 bases; bases with no gene match: 8. The CDR3 runs 14 residues. Germline CDR1 is SGHDT and CDR2 is YYEEEE. Here the CDR3 reads CASGGTSASYEQYF. The CDR3 coding sequence is TGTGCCAGCGGTGGCACTAGCGCTTCCTACGAGCAGTACTTC.

The chain has TRBV5-8 and TRBJ1-6; the match to TRBD1 covers 8 bases. The germline V gene has CDR1 SGHTS and CDR2 YDEGEE. V gave up 1 base and J gave up 7 bases; unmatched junction bases: 10. The length of the CDR3 is 17 residues. The CDR3 bases are TGTGCCAGCAGCTTGTATCTCAGGGGGCTTGAAAATTCACCCCTCCACTTT. Translated, it gives CASSLYLRGLENSPLHF.

Only a few counts were recorded for this clone. The DNA of the CDR3 is TGTGCCAGCACCCGGGGACAGTCGAGCTACGAGCAGTACTTC. It codes for CASTRGQSSYEQYF. V gene TRBV7-8 combines with J gene TRBJ2-7, with TRBD1 matching 7 bases. The CDR3 totals 14 residues. CDR1 and CDR2 (germline): SGHVS, FQNEAQ. The V segment lost 7 bases and the J segment 3 bases; nucleotides outside the gene matches: 9.

The rearrangement links TRBV7-2 to TRBJ2-7; TRBD2 aligns across 8 bases. Per the germline V gene, CDR1 is SGHTA and CDR2 is FQGNSA. This CDR3 contains 15 residues. J lost 5 bases, V lost 1 base, and 7 bases had no gene match. The CDR3, as DNA: TGTGCCAGCAGCTTAGGCCAAGCGGGAGAAAACGAGCAGTACTTC. Amino acids: CASSLGQAGENEQYF.

This sequence joins TRBV4-3 and TRBJ2-5; D might be TRBD2 (6 bases). Germline V gene sequence: CDR1 LGHNA, CDR2 YSLEER. Trimming pared 1 base from V and 2 bases from J, leaving 11 bases between. The CDR3 has 15 amino acids. The DNA of the CDR3 is TGCGCCAGCAGCCAAGCATTAGCGGCACAAGAGACCCAGTACTTC. Amino acids: CASSQALAAQETQYF.

This chain uses TRBV5-6 with TRBJ2-3; TRBD1 is a possible D gene (5 bases). Germline V CDR1 and CDR2: SGHDT, YYEEEE. Trimming removed 0 bases at V and 12 bases at J, with 11 bases between. The CDR3 totals 12 residues. DNA for the CDR3: TGTGCCAGCAGCTTGGCCAGGGAATCACAGTATTTT. Encoded protein: CASSLARESQYF.

V gene TRBV15 combines with J gene TRBJ2-3; D may be TRBD2 (6 bases). The V end lost 5 bases, the J end lost 4 bases, and 16 bases lay between the germline ends. Looked up from germline, CDR1 is LNHNV and CDR2 is YYDKDF (reference sequence). The CDR3 sequence is 15 residues long. The CDR3 DNA sequence: TGTGCCACCAGCGATCGGACTCCGGGGGCAGATACGCAGTATTTT. Translation gives CATSDRTPGADTQYF.

This chain uses TRBV10-1 with TRBJ2-1; 7 nucleotides line up with TRBD2. The CDR3 totals 14 residues. Germline assignment: CDR1 WNHNN and CDR2 SYGVQD (reference sequence). V trimming: 3 bases; J trimming: 6 bases; junction bases outside the gene matches: 5. The DNA of the CDR3 is TGCGCCAGCAGTGAAGGGAGGGAGGTCAATGAGCAGTTCTTC. Encoded protein: CASSEGREVNEQFF.

The V call is TRBV28, the J call TRBJ2-7; 10 bases line up with TRBD1. This CDR3 spans 15 amino acids. Germline loops: CDR1 MDHEN, CDR2 SYDVKM. Trimming cost V 4 bases and J 1 base; bases outside gene matches: 4. DNA for the CDR3: TGTGCCAGCAGTTCGGACAGGGGGTATTCCTACGAGCAGTACTTC. This sequence encodes CASSSDRGYSYEQYF. The variable domain in full, completed from reference TRBV28 and TRBJ2-7, reads DVKVTQSSRYLVKRTGEKVFLECVQDMDHENMFWYRQDPGLGLRLIYFSYDVKMKEKGDIPEGYSVSREKKERFSLILESASTNQTSMYLCASSSDRGYSYEQYFGPGTRLTVT.

The chain is built from TRBV5-4 and TRBJ2-1; possible D gene TRBD2, 6 bases. In germline, CDR1 is SGHNT, CDR2 YYREEE (reference sequence). This CDR3 spans 16 amino acids. V was trimmed by 4 bases and J by 0 bases, leaving 14 bases between them. The DNA for the CDR3 is TGTGCCAGCAGCGGTGAGGTAGCGGCCTCCTACAATGAGCAGTTCTTC. As protein: CASSGEVAASYNEQFF.

The chain links TRBV6-6 to TRBJ1-5; 8 nucleotides line up with TRBD1. Germline V gene lookup returns CDR1 MNHNY and CDR2 SVGAGI (reference sequence). The CDR3 has 15 residues. The V gene end was trimmed by 4 bases and the J gene end by 4 bases; junction bases not matched to a gene: 6. CDR3 amino acids: CASSSRTGGNQPQHF. As DNA, the CDR3 is TGTGCCAGCAGTTCCAGAACAGGGGGAAATCAGCCCCAGCATTTT.

This chain uses TRBV3-1 (or the pseudogene TRBV3-2) with TRBJ1-1; 7 nucleotides line up with TRBD1. Losses at the gene ends were 3 bases for V and 1 base for J; bases not matched to a gene: 14. The CDR3 is made up of 18 amino acids. The germline CDR1 and CDR2 sequences are LGHDT and YNNKEL (reference sequence). The CDR3: CASSHSFGQGVRNTEAFF. CDR3 bases: TGTGCCAGCAGCCATTCCTTCGGCCAGGGGGTGAGGAACACTGAAGCTTTCTTT.

The J gene is TRBJ2-7, the V gene TRBV2, with 11 bases identical to TRBD1. This CDR3 comprises 13 residues. Unmatched junction bases numbered 5, after V lost 5 bases and J lost 8 bases. The germline CDR1 and CDR2 sequences are SNHLY and FYNNEI. The CDR3 DNA follows: TGTGCCAGCAGTATTGGACAGGGGGCGAAGCAGTACTTC. This gives the protein CASSIGQGAKQYF.